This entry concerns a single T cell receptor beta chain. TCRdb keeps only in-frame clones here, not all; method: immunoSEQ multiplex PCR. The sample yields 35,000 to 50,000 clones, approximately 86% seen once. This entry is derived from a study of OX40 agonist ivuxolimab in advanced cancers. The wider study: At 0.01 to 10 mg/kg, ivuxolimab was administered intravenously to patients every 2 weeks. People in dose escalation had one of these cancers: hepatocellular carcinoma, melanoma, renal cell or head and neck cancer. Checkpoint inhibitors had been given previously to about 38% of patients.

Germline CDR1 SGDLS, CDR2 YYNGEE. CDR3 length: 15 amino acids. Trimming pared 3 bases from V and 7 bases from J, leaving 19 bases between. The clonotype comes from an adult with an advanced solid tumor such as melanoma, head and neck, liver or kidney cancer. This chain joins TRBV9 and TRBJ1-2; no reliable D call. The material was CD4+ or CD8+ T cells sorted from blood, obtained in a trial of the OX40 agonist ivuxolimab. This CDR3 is CASSAPTGRSLGYTF. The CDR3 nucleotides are TGTGCCAGCAGCGCGCCGACCGGGAGATCTCTTGGCTACACCTTC.